This TCR beta chain was found in a study of OX40 agonist ivuxolimab in advanced cancers. About the study: The group had a mean age of around 60 years, ranged from 23 to 79, and was 80% to 85% male. Findings of the study overall: Undetermined was the antigen specificity of the expanded peripheral T cells.

TCRdb's table, derived via immunoSEQ multiplex PCR, lists solely in-frame clones and lacks some. Seen here are 20,000 to 25,000 clones, 65% to 85% observed once, and the top ten hold 20% to 25%. A history of autoimmune disease or systemic immunosuppression excluded patients. Blood draws occurred at baseline, cycle 4 day 1, and cycle 7 day 1. Germline V gene sequence: CDR1 SNHLY, CDR2 FYNNEI. V lost 7 bases, J lost 0 bases, and 10 bases lay in between. This CDR3 spans 14 amino acids. About this clone itself: Its target is not known.

The chain uses TRBV2 and TRBJ1-3, with D unclear. The sequencing used CD4+ or CD8+ T cells sorted from blood, collected in a trial of the OX40 agonist ivuxolimab. This TCR was sampled from an adult with an advanced solid tumor such as melanoma, head and neck, liver or kidney cancer. DNA of the CDR3: TGTGCCAGCACCGTAGATTACTCTGGAAACACCATATATTTT. Protein sequence: CASTVDYSGNTIYF.